This T cell receptor (beta chain) was sequenced during a study of identical twins. Study observations and caveats: Interpretation of the results relied on cross-sectional statistical analysis and not on following the same donors.

It was template switching that added a universal primer site, and there were unique molecular identifiers on the cDNA. TCRdb processed the 5' RACE reads anew with MiXCR; each CDR3 protein has one entry. The table shows approximately 490,000 distinct CDR3 sequences, with around 22% occurring only once. This CDR3 contains 17 residues. After removal of 6 bases from V and 0 bases from J, the junction contained 8 bases not matched to a gene. Germline V lookup: CDR1 DFQATT, CDR2 SNEGSKA (reference sequence). Note on this clonotype: Its antigen is as yet unknown.

The same sample was also studied in work on yellow fever vaccine responses in identical twins. That source notes: Twins' vaccine T cell response reportedly gave the appearance of partial convergence and partial personalization.

This clonotype originated in a woman between 18 and 29 years old in good health. J is TRBJ2-5 and V is TRBV20-1; 15 positions agree with TRBD2. The specimen was CD4+ T cells sorted from blood. CDR3 DNA sequence: TGCAGTGCCCCTGGACTAGCGGGAGGGCCGTACCAAGAGACCCAGTACTTC. It yields the protein CSAPGLAGGPYQETQYF.